The next 28 T cell receptor beta chains were all read from a single sample in a study of OX40 agonist ivuxolimab in advanced cancers. Libraries were constructed by the immunoSEQ multiplex PCR assay. TCRdb re-hosts the immuneACCESS table, in-frame sequences only. Its copies lack some clones; in the studies checked, an unresolved V gene accounts for under half of them, and the cause for the rest is not known. The sample data list 30,000 to 35,000 clones, and around 87% of these were observed just once. More than 25% of the sample is held by the ten biggest clonotypes. Specimen: CD4+ or CD8+ T cells sorted from blood, collected in a trial of the OX40 agonist ivuxolimab. The receptors were gathered from an adult with an advanced solid tumor such as melanoma, head and neck, liver or kidney cancer.

This chain links TRBV19 with TRBJ2-1; D unclear. Germline CDR1 is LNHDA and CDR2 is SQIVND (reference sequence). V lost 1 base, J lost 7 bases, and 14 bases lay in between. The CDR3 consists of 15 residues. CDR3 nucleotides: TGTGCCAGTAGTATAGTTTCGGCCGCAAGGAATGAGCAGTTCTTC. Encoded protein: CASSIVSAARNEQFF.

The CDR3 here is CASSAQSGLYEQYF. The DNA for the CDR3 is TGTGCCAGTAGTGCACAAAGCGGCCTGTACGAGCAGTACTTC. V usage is TRBV19 and J usage is TRBJ2-7; TRBD2 might be the D (5 bases). From germline, CDR1 is LNHDA and CDR2 SQIVND (reference sequence). The CDR3 totals 14 residues. Trimming removed 5 bases at V and 4 bases at J, with 15 bases between.

This chain joins TRBV5-5 and TRBJ1-5; 7 nucleotides align to TRBD1. The V gene's germline CDR1 is SGHKS and CDR2 YYEKEE (reference sequence). CDR3 size: 15 residues. The junction had 10 bases not matched to a gene; V was cut back by 4 bases and J by 6 bases. The DNA for the CDR3 is TGTGCCAGCAGCCCCCTGCGACAGGGCGGTCAGCCCCAGCATTTT. The encoded protein is CASSPLRQGGQPQHF.

This clone was seen only once. This chain links TRBV5-1 with TRBJ2-2, with D perhaps TRBD2 (6 bases). Between the trimmed V and J ends, which lost 4 bases and 7 bases, there was a span of 14 bases. The CDR3 contains 14 residues. Germline V gene data show CDR1 as SGHRS and CDR2 as YFSETQ. The CDR3 coding sequence is TGCGCCAGCAGCCCGCGACTAGGGGTCGGGGAGCTGTTTTTT. Translating gives CASSPRLGVGELFF. Full variable domain (rest looked up from reference TRBV5-1 and TRBJ2-2): KAGVTQTPRYLIKTRGQQVTLSCSPISGHRSVSWYQQTPGQGLQFLFEYFSETQRNKGNFPGRFSGRQFSNSRSEMNVSTLELGDSALYLCASSPRLGVGELFFGEGSRLTVL.

This chain joins TRBV11-2 and TRBJ1-3; 7 bases are a match to TRBD1. Germline CDR1 SGHAT, CDR2 FQNNGV. The CDR3 is 15 amino acids. V was clipped by 5 bases and J by 0 bases; unmatched bases: 4. CDR3 region: CASSPGQDSGNTIYF. In nucleotides, the CDR3 is TGTGCCAGCAGCCCCGGACAGGACTCTGGAAACACCATATATTTT.

The CDR3 bases are TGCGCCAGCAGCTTGGGGCCAGCGAGCAAGGGGGAGTACTTC. Protein product: CASSLGPASKGEYF. This chain links TRBV5-1 with TRBJ2-7; D is possibly TRBD1 (6 bases). Looked up from germline, CDR1 is SGHRS and CDR2 is YFSETQ. V lost 0 bases and J lost 11, with 18 bases in between. The CDR3 runs to 14 residues.

The count of this clone is one. V and J are TRBV11-1 and TRBJ2-5; 11 nucleotides match TRBD2. This CDR3 region has 16 residues. From germline, CDR1 is SGHAT and CDR2 FQDESV (reference sequence). V lost 5 bases, J lost 9 bases, and 14 bases stayed unmatched. CDR3 in DNA: TGTGCCAGCAGCCTCAATCTAGCGGGAGGTCGTCTGGCCCAGTACTTC. Residues: CASSLNLAGGRLAQYF.

This chain uses TRBV28 with TRBJ1-3; maybe TRBD1 (5 bases). Germline V CDR1 and CDR2: MDHEN, SYDVKM. The V end lost 7 bases, the J end lost 2 bases, and 15 bases lay between the germline ends. This CDR3 comprises 15 residues. The CDR3 region has the DNA TGTGCCAGCACCAAATGGGGGTCTACTGGAAACACCATATATTTT. This sequence encodes CASTKWGSTGNTIYF.

The chain carries TRBV5-1 and TRBJ1-2; tentative D call: TRBD1 (5 bases). The CDR3 extends over 14 amino acids. Germline V CDR1 and CDR2: SGHRS, YFSETQ. The V end was cut by 4 bases, the J end by 3 bases, with 13 bases between. CDR3 sequence: CASSEGLRDYGYTF. DNA of the CDR3: TGCGCCAGCAGCGAGGGACTTCGGGACTATGGCTACACCTTC.

The rearrangement joins TRBV28 to TRBJ1-2; the D is unclear. The CDR3 is 13 residues long. V was shortened by 4 bases and J by 6 bases, with 12 bases between the two germline ends. CDR1 and CDR2 from the germline V gene are MDHEN and SYDVKM. In DNA form, the CDR3 reads TGTGCCAGCAGTTGGGGTCGTTGGGATGGCTACACCTTC. Its protein is CASSWGRWDGYTF.

The rearrangement links TRBV19 to TRBJ2-1; TRBD2 aligns across 9 bases. The CDR3 length is 17 residues. Germline V gene sequence: CDR1 LNHDA, CDR2 SQIVND (reference sequence). The junction had 15 bases not matched to a gene; V was cut back by 10 bases and J by 2 bases. This CDR3 is CATSGLAGPGTYNEQFF. In DNA form, the CDR3 reads TGTGCCACTTCAGGGCTAGCGGGACCGGGCACCTACAATGAGCAGTTCTTC.

This chain links TRBV7-9 with TRBJ1-4; TRBD1 might be the D (6 bases). CDR1 SEHNR and CDR2 FQNEAQ come from the germline V gene (reference sequence). This CDR3 has 17 amino acids. V lost 5 bases and J lost 8, with 24 bases in between. This CDR3 reads CASSPDRHSPNVEKLFF. The CDR3 DNA reads as TGTGCCAGCAGCCCCGACAGGCACAGCCCGAATGTGGAAAAACTGTTTTTT.

This chain joins TRBV7-2 and TRBJ1-5; D is unclear. CDR1 is SGHTA and CDR2 is FQGNSA in the germline V gene. V lost 2 bases, J lost 7 bases, and 6 bases lay in between. This CDR3 has 12 amino acids. In nucleotides, the CDR3 is TGTGCCAGCAGCTTACCCCAACAGCCCCAGCATTTT. It encodes CASSLPQQPQHF.

V gene TRBV2 combines with J gene TRBJ2-1; 7 bases line up with TRBD2. Germline V gene data show CDR1 as SNHLY and CDR2 as FYNNEI. With V trimmed by 2 bases and J by 8 bases, 9 bases remained unmatched. The CDR3 loop spans 15 amino acids. The DNA for the CDR3 is TGTGCCAGCAGTGAACGGTCCGGGGGGAGGCATGAGCAGTTCTTC. Protein product: CASSERSGGRHEQFF.

The chain recombines TRBV5-4 with TRBJ2-2, with 13 bases lining up with TRBD2. CDR3 length: 17 residues. Germline loops: CDR1 SGHNT, CDR2 YYREEE (reference sequence). Trimming took 0 bases from V and 8 from J; bases not matched to a gene: 7. This chain's CDR3 is CASSLGTSGSGLGELFF. CDR3 nucleotides: TGTGCCAGCAGCTTGGGGACTAGCGGGAGTGGTCTTGGGGAGCTGTTTTTT.

The chain combines TRBV7-9 with TRBJ1-1, with 7 bases matching TRBD1. V gave up 2 bases and J gave up 4 bases; unmatched junction bases: 4. The CDR3 totals 14 residues. CDR1 SEHNR and CDR2 FQNEAQ come from the germline V gene (reference sequence). Written as DNA, the CDR3 is TGTGCCAGCAGCTTAACAAGGGGGCCCACTGAAGCTTTCTTT. Translated: CASSLTRGPTEAFF.

J is TRBJ2-1 and V is TRBV7-2; D call uncertain. The germline V and J ends were trimmed by 5 bases and 7 bases, with 9 bases remaining between them. CDR3 size: 12 residues. In germline, CDR1 is SGHTA, CDR2 FQGNSA. The CDR3 reads CASSPRWNEQFF. DNA for the CDR3: TGTGCCAGCAGCCCTAGATGGAATGAGCAGTTCTTC.

The DNA for the CDR3 is TGCGCCAGCAGCCCGGACGGATTTGGCGAGCAGTACTTC. Translation gives CASSPDGFGEQYF. V gene TRBV5-1 combines with J gene TRBJ2-7; D not certain. The V end was cut by 4 bases, the J end by 6 bases, with 14 bases between. From germline, CDR1 is SGHRS and CDR2 YFSETQ. CDR3 length equals 13 residues.

The J gene is TRBJ2-1, the V gene TRBV6-1, with a possible D match to TRBD2 (6 bases). Germline CDR1 MNHNS, CDR2 SASEGT. Trimming left V 4 bases short and J 7 bases short, with 11 bases between. This CDR3 is 13 amino acids long. In DNA, the CDR3 is TGTGCCAGCAGTGGGGCCCGGGAGAATGAGCAGTTCTTC. Protein product: CASSGARENEQFF.

The rearrangement links TRBV5-4 to TRBJ2-2; TRBD2 matches at 7 bases. Per the germline V gene, CDR1 is SGHNT and CDR2 is YYREEE (reference sequence). The trim removed 2 bases at V and 4 bases at J, leaving 11 bases unmatched. This CDR3 comprises 17 residues. CDR3 DNA: TGTGCCAGCAGCTTCAAAATCTCGGGAGGTGGCACCGGGGAGCTGTTTTTT. This translates into CASSFKISGGGTGELFF.

The chain is built from TRBV7-2 and TRBJ1-4, with D unclear. CDR3 length: 14 amino acids. Germline-derived CDR1 and CDR2 are SGHTA and FQGNSA. Trimming cost V 1 base and J 8 bases, with 11 bases left between them. The CDR3 coding sequence is TGTGCCAGCAGCTTAGTTGGCAGCGGGGAAAAACTGTTTTTT. Amino acid sequence: CASSLVGSGEKLFF.

The CDR3 protein is CASSIRDRGSGYTF. The CDR3 DNA reads TGTGCCAGTAGTATCCGGGACAGGGGCTCGGGCTACACCTTC. The rearrangement uses TRBV19 and TRBJ1-2; 10 bases match TRBD1. The V gene's germline CDR1 is LNHDA and CDR2 SQIVND (reference sequence). The CDR3 totals 14 residues. V lost 3 bases to trimming and J lost 8 bases; unmatched junction nucleotides: 6.

CDR3 sequence: CASSARGLAYNEQFF. The CDR3 region has the DNA TGTGCCAGCAGTGCCCGGGGACTCGCTTACAATGAGCAGTTCTTC. The genes are TRBV2 and TRBJ2-1; D might be TRBD2 (6 bases). CDR1 is SNHLY, CDR2 FYNNEI, per germline. Trimming took 4 bases from V and 4 from J, leaving 14 bases between them. The CDR3 consists of 15 residues.

This chain links TRBV13 with TRBJ2-3, with D tentatively TRBD2 (7 bases). The CDR3 is 15 residues long. The V end lost 3 bases, the J end lost 1 base, and 11 bases lay between the germline ends. From germline, CDR1 is PRHDT and CDR2 FYEKMQ (reference sequence). The CDR3 DNA reads TGTGCCAGCAGCTTCAGGGGAGGGGGCACAGATACGCAGTATTTT. Translating gives CASSFRGGGTDTQYF. The whole variable domain, remainder taken from reference TRBV13 and TRBJ2-3, is AAGVIQSPRHLIKEKRETATLKCYPIPRHDTVYWYQQGPGQDPQFLISFYEKMQSDKGSIPDRFSAQQFSDYHSELNMSSLELGDSALYFCASSFRGGGTDTQYFGPGTRLTVL.

A few counts support this clone. The chain uses TRBV6-1 and TRBJ1-1; unclear D gene. Germline CDR1 reads MNHNS; CDR2 reads SASEGT. V was pared by 6 bases and J by 8 bases, with 16 bases between. This CDR3 has 13 residues. For the CDR3, the DNA is TGTGCCAGCAGAAAACCGACTTTTACAGAAGCTTTCTTT. Its translation: CASRKPTFTEAFF.

The chain links TRBV4-1 to TRBJ2-1; 15 nucleotides match TRBD2. CDR1 MGHRA and CDR2 YSYEKL come from the germline V gene. The J segment lost 7 bases and the V segment lost 1 base, leaving 17 bases of the junction unmatched. This CDR3 is built from 21 residues. In nucleotides, the CDR3 is TGCGCCAGCAGCCAAGCCCTCCCCTCCGGACTAGCGGGAGGGAGCGGTAATGAGCAGTTCTTC. It encodes CASSQALPSGLAGGSGNEQFF.

The chain links TRBV6-5 to TRBJ1-4; D is perhaps TRBD1 (6 bases). The ends were cut back, 0 bases at V and 2 bases at J, with 7 bases in the middle. CDR1 and CDR2 from the germline V gene are MNHEY and SVGAGI. The CDR3 runs 15 residues. The CDR3 region is CASSYSQGTNEKLFF. DNA for the CDR3: TGTGCCAGCAGTTACTCCCAGGGGACTAATGAAAAACTGTTTTTT.

This rearrangement joins TRBV28 to TRBJ1-3; TRBD1 is a possible D gene (6 bases). V was clipped by 6 bases and J by 3 bases, with 18 bases between them. The germline V gene has CDR1 MDHEN and CDR2 SYDVKM. The CDR3 sequence is 16 residues long. The DNA of the CDR3 is TGTGCCAGCAGCGGAGGGGGAGCCTTTAGTGGAAACACCATATATTTT. This translates into CASSGGGAFSGNTIYF.